This TCR beta chain originates from a study of cytotoxic CD8 clonotypes in ibrutinib-treated CLL. Points from the study as a whole: Public clonotypes, an uncommon group, contracted or remained stable on treatment.

This table comes from immunoSEQ multiplex PCR, and its TCRdb copy is limited to in-frame clones, with some not included. The table has about 160,000 clones, more than 70% seen once; the top ten hold 3%. A note on this clone: Its antigen is still unknown.

Germline-derived CDR1 and CDR2 are MGHRA and YSYEKL. The CDR3 loop spans 17 amino acids. Trimming stripped 7 bases from V and 6 bases from J, with 27 bases between. This clonotype originated in a human donor with chronic lymphocytic leukemia. This specimen was PBMCs, taken at disease progression, from a patient treated with ibrutinib. The chain links TRBV4-1 to TRBJ1-1; perhaps TRBD1 as D (5 bases). DNA of the CDR3: TGCGCCAGCACCCCTGGGCCACTGGACAATCGTTGGCCTGAAGCTTTCTTT. Protein product: CASTPGPLDNRWPEAFF.